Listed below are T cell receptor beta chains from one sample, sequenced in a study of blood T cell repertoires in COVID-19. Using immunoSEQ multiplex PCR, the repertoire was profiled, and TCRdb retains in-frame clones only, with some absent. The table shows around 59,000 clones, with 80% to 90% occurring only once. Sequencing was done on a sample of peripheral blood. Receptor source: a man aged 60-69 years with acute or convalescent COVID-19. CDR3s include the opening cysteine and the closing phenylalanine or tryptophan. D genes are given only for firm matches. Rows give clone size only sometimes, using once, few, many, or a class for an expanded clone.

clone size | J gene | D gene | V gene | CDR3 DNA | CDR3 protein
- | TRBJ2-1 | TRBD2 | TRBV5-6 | TGTGCCAGCAGCTTTTCTAGCGGGAGGTACAATGAGCAGTTCTTC | CASSFSSGRYNEQFF
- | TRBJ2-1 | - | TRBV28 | TGTGCCAGCAGACGTAGCGGAGCCTACAATGAGCAGTTCTTC | CASRRSGAYNEQFF
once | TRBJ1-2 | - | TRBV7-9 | TGTGCCAGCAGCAGCTCCGGGACACTCTATGGCTACACCTTC | CASSSSGTLYGYTF
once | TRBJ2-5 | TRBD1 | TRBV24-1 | TGTGCCACCAGTGATGACGGACAGGGTCGAAAGACCCAGTACTTC | CATSDDGQGRKTQYF
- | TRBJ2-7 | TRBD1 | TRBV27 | TGTGCCAGCAGTCAGGGACAGGGGGCGCGTGAGCAGTACTTC | CASSQGQGAREQYF
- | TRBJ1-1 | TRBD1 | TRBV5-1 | TGCGCCAGCAGCGGAGGCGAGCAGGGGGCGCGAGCTTTCTTT | CASSGGEQGARAFF
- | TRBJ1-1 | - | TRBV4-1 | TGCGCCAGCAGCCAAGCCGGGACAAACGAAGCTTTCTTT | CASSQAGTNEAFF
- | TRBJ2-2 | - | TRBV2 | TGTGCCAGCAAGGCGGGCTTGAACACCGGGGAGCTGTTTTTT | CASKAGLNTGELFF
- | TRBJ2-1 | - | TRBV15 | TGTGCCACCAGCAGAGATCTGCCGGGGAAGTACAATGAGCAGTTCTTC | CATSRDLPGKYNEQFF
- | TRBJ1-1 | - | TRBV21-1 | TGTGCCAGCAGCAAAGAACTTACACAGTTGAACACTGAAGCTTTCTTT | CASSKELTQLNTEAFF
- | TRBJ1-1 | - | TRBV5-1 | TGCGCCAGCAGCTTGAGCAGGGAGAACACTGAAGCTTTCTTT | CASSLSRENTEAFF
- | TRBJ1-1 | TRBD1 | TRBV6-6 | TGTGCCAGCAGTGGGACAGGCACTGAAGCTTTCTTT | CASSGTGTEAFF
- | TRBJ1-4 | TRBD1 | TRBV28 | TGTGCCAGCAGTCTGGGACAGATTGAAAAACTGTTTTTT | CASSLGQIEKLFF
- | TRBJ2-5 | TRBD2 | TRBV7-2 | TGTGTTACGCAGCGGGGTGATTTTGGGACCCAGTACTTC | CVTQRGDFGTQYF
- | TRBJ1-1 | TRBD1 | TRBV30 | TGTGCCTGGGGGGTCGACAGGGGCACTGAAGCTTTCTTT | CAWGVDRGTEAFF
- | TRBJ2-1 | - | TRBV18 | TGTGCCAGCTCACCATTGGGGGGTCCCGGCTCCTACAATGAGCAGTTCTTC | CASSPLGGPGSYNEQFF
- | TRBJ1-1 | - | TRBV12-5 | TGTGCTAGTGGTGGGGCGACTTTTACTTTCTTT | CASGGATFTFF
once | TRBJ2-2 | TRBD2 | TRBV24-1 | TGTGCCACCAGTGACTCGGGACTAGCGGACACCGGGGAGCTGTTTTTT | CATSDSGLADTGELFF
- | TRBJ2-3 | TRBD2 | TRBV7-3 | TGTGCCAGCAGACTAGCGGGAGTGGGGGATACGCAGTATTTT | CASRLAGVGDTQYF
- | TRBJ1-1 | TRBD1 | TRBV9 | TGTGCCAGCAGCGTAGTTCAGGGGGCCACTGAAGCTTTCTTT | CASSVVQGATEAFF
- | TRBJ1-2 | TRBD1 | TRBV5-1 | TGCGCCAGCAGCTTGGGACAGGGCAACTATGGCTACACCTTC | CASSLGQGNYGYTF
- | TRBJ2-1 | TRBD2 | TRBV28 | TGTGCCAGCACCCGGCAAGGGACTAGCGGGAGAGTTGAGCAGTTCTTC | CASTRQGTSGRVEQFF
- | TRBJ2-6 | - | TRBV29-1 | TGCAGCGTCGAAGGGCAGGGGTCCTACTCTGGGGCCAACGTCCTGACTTTC | CSVEGQGSYSGANVLTF
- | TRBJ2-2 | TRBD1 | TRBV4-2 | TGTGCCAGCAGCCAAAGGCCTAATCTGGGACAGACATACACCGGGGAGCTGTTTTTT | CASSQRPNLGQTYTGELFF
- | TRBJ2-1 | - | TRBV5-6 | TGTGCCAGCACCTTCCGTGAAGGCGGTACCTACAATGAGCAGTTCTTC | CASTFREGGTYNEQFF
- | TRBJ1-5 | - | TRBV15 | TGTGCCACCAGCAGGGAACGACAGCCCAATCAGCCCCAGCATTTT | CATSRERQPNQPQHF
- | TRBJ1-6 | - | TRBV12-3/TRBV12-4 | TGTGCCAGCAGCGGACAGTTAGATTCACCCCTCCACTTT | CASSGQLDSPLHF
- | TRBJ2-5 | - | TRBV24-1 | TGTGCCACCAGTGACCCACGGCCCGCGGGGGAGACCCAGTACTTC | CATSDPRPAGETQYF
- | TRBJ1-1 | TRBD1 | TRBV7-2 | TGTGCCAGCAGCTTGGGACAGGTCACCCCCATGAACACTGAAGCTTTCTTT | CASSLGQVTPMNTEAFF
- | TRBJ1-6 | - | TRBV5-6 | TGTGCCAGCAGCTTGGGTATAGGGAGGAGTTCACCCCTCCACTTT | CASSLGIGRSSPLHF
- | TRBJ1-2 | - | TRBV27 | TGTGCCAGCAGTTTATCGGGGGGAAGGGGCTACACCTTC | CASSLSGGRGYTF
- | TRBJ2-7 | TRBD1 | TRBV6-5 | TGTGCCAGCCGCCCAGGGGGTGATCGGGAGCAGTACTTC | CASRPGGDREQYF
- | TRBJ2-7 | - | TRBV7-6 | TGTGCCAGCAGCCTAGAGGGTGATAGCGAATCCCTCAACGAGCAGTACTTC | CASSLEGDSESLNEQYF
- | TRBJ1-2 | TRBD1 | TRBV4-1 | TGCGCCAGCAGCCAAGGGGGGAACACAGGGGCTAACTATGGCTACACCTTC | CASSQGGNTGANYGYTF
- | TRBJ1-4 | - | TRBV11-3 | TGTGCCAGCAGCGAGGGGGTTGCAACTAATGAAAAACTGTTTTTT | CASSEGVATNEKLFF
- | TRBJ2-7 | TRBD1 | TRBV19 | TGTGCCAGTAGTACCCGAGAGGGGGCGTTCGACGAGCAGTACTTC | CASSTREGAFDEQYF
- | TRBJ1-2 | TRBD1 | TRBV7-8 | TGTGCCAGCAGCCTCGGGGACAGCCCATCCTATGGCTACACCTTC | CASSLGDSPSYGYTF
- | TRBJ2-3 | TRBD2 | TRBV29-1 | TGCAGCGTCTCTAGCGGTCATACCGCTTTT | CSVSSGHTAF
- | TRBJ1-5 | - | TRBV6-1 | TGTGCCAGCAGTGAAGCGCTCGGGCAGCCCCAGCATTTT | CASSEALGQPQHF
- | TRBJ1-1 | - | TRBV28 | TGTGCCAGCAGGACCCCCGGGGGGCGGGCAGCTTTCTTT | CASRTPGGRAAFF
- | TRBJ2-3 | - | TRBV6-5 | TGTGCCAGCAGTCTAGCTGAAGCGCTGTCTACGCAGTATTTT | CASSLAEALSTQYF
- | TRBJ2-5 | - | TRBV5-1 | TGCGCCAGCAGCTTAGACGGGGGTTACCAAGAGACCCAGTACTTC | CASSLDGGYQETQYF